This entry is about one T cell receptor beta chain. These data originate in a study of T cells expressing NK-cell markers. Synthesis of TCR beta cDNA relied on 5'RACE template switching carrying UMIs. TCRdb processed the 5' RACE reads again and assigns one entry to each CDR3 protein, with no DNA. This table lists about 400,000 distinct CDR3 sequences. Germline-derived CDR1 and CDR2 are SQVTM and ANQGSEA. The CDR3 loop spans 13 amino acids. Sequencing used blood T cells: a sorted CD56 or NKG2C T cell subset, CD4+ or CD8+ T cells, or bulk PBMC T cells (not recorded which). The rearrangement links TRBV29-1 to TRBJ2-7. The sequence came from a woman aged 45-65 years in good health. CDR3 protein: CSVAGRTSYEQYF.